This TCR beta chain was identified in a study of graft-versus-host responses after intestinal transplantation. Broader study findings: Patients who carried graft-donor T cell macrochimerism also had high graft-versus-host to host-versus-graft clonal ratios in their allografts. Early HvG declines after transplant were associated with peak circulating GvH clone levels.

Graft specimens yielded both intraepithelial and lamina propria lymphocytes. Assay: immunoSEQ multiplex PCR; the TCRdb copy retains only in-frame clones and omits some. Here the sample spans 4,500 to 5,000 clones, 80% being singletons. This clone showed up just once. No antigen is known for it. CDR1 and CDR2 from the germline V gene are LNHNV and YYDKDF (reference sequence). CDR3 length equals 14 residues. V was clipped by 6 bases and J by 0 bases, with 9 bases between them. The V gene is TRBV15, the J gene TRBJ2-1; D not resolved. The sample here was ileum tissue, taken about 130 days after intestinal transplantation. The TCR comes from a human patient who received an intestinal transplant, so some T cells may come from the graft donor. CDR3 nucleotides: TGTGCCACCAGTATCGTGAGCTCCTACAATGAGCAGTTCTTC. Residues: CATSIVSSYNEQFF. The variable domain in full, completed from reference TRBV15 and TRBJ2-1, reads DAMVIQNPRYQVTQFGKPVTLSCSQTLNHNVMYWYQQKSSQAPKLLFHYYDKDFNNEADTPDNFQSRRPNTSFCFLDIRSPGLGDTAMYLCATSIVSSYNEQFFGPGTRLTVL.